These 17 T cell receptor beta chains share one sample of origin, sequenced in a study of T cells in Graves' hyperthyroidism and ophthalmopathy. The investigators amplified TCR beta CDR3 regions from RNA transcripts. First-round RT-PCR of the TCR CDR3 relied on the HTBI primer set. TCRdb reprocessed the multiplex PCR reads via MiXCR and lists one record per CDR3 protein. Of approximately 400,000 distinct CDR3 sequences in the sample, 13% were seen once. The source material was blood. These TCRs come from a man in his thirties or forties with Graves' hyperthyroidism that later progressed to Graves' ophthalmopathy.

This rearrangement joins TRBV6-1 to TRBJ1-1; 10 bases match TRBD1. Germline-derived CDR1 and CDR2 are MNHNS and SASEGT. V was clipped by 6 bases and J by 11 bases; unmatched bases: 6. This CDR3 region has 12 residues. CDR3 sequence: CASRGDRGHAFF. CDR3 nucleotide sequence: TGTGCCAGCAGAGGCGACAGGGGGCACGCTTTCTTT.

The chain recombines TRBV30 with TRBJ2-1, with 7 bases fitting TRBD1. J lost 0 bases, V lost 1 base, and 12 bases had no gene match. The V gene's germline CDR1 is GTSNPN and CDR2 SVGIG (reference sequence). The CDR3 is 18 residues long. CDR3 sequence: CAWSGPLRTGLSYNEQFF. For the CDR3, the DNA is TGTGCCTGGAGTGGCCCTCTCAGGACAGGCCTCTCCTACAATGAGCAGTTCTTC.

This clonotype was counted ten times or more. V is TRBV7-9 and J is TRBJ2-7; D uncertain. Germline lookup yields CDR1 SEHNR and CDR2 FQNEAQ (reference sequence). The V end was cut by 1 base, the J end by 3 bases, with 10 bases between. This CDR3 spans 14 amino acids. The CDR3: CASSLELTYYEQYF. The DNA of the CDR3 is TGTGCCAGCAGCTTAGAACTTACCTACTACGAGCAGTACTTC. Together with reference TRBV7-9 and TRBJ2-7, the CDR3 gives the full variable domain: DTGVSQNPRHKITKRGQNVTFRCDPISEHNRLYWYRQTLGQGPEFLTYFQNEAQLEKSRLLSDRFSAERPKGSFSTLEIQRTEQGDSAMYLCASSLELTYYEQYFGPGTRLTVT.

This clonotype was seen repeatedly, ten times or more. The chain carries TRBV3-1 and TRBJ1-1, with D unclear. CDR1 and CDR2 from the germline V gene are LGHDT and YNNKEL (reference sequence). There are 14 residues in the CDR3. The V end was cut by 0 bases, the J end by 9 bases, with 14 bases between. The CDR3 region is CASSQEAVGQKAFF. The CDR3, as DNA: TGTGCCAGCAGCCAAGAGGCAGTCGGGCAAAAAGCTTTCTTT.

This clonotype has only a few counts. This chain links TRBV5-1 with TRBJ1-4; D not resolved. In germline, CDR1 is SGHRS, CDR2 YFSETQ. Deletions cut 3 bases from V and 4 bases from J, with 13 bases between. This CDR3 region has 15 residues. Here the CDR3 reads CASSSDNLNNEKLFF. The CDR3 coding sequence is TGCGCCAGCAGCTCCGACAATTTAAATAATGAAAAACTGTTTTTT.

The V gene is TRBV29-1, the J gene TRBJ2-7, with D perhaps given as TRBD1 or TRBD2 (6 bases each). Trimming shortened V by 6 bases and J by 3 bases, and 18 bases separated the two germline ends. The CDR3 runs 14 residues. Germline loops: CDR1 SQVTM, CDR2 ANQGSEA. In DNA form, the CDR3 reads TGCAGCGTGGGTGCTTCGGGGGCCCTCTACGAGCAGTACTTC. Its translation is CSVGASGALYEQYF.

This clonotype came up many times. This sequence joins TRBV7-9 and TRBJ2-7, with a tentative D call TRBD2 (5 bases). With 6 bases removed from V and 4 bases from J, the gap between germline ends came to 10 bases. The germline CDR1 and CDR2 sequences are SEHNR and FQNEAQ (reference sequence). The CDR3 loop spans 12 amino acids. The CDR3 protein is CASSRGTYEQYF. The CDR3 DNA is TGTGCCAGCAGTCGGGGAACATACGAGCAGTACTTC.

The V call is TRBV6-1, the J call TRBJ1-6; no clear D gene. The CDR3 spans 17 residues. Germline V CDR1 and CDR2: MNHNS, SASEGT. V was cut by 5 bases and J by 0 bases, with 14 bases left in between. CDR3 loop: CASSPGALSSYNSPLHF. The CDR3 DNA sequence: TGTGCCAGCAGTCCGGGAGCCTTGAGCTCCTATAATTCACCCCTCCACTTT.

This clonotype was recorded many times. The V and J genes are TRBV10-2 and TRBJ2-2; D remains unclear. V lost 2 bases, J lost 1 base, and 5 bases lay in between. This CDR3 is built from 14 residues. CDR1 WSHSY and CDR2 SAAADI come from the germline V gene. The CDR3 spells CASSEVGNTGELFF. CDR3 nucleotide sequence: TGCGCCAGCAGTGAGGTGGGGAACACCGGGGAGCTGTTTTTT.

This clonotype was seen repeatedly, ten times or more. The gene calls are TRBV27 and TRBJ2-1; D ambiguous. This CDR3 is 14 amino acids long. V lost 3 bases and J lost 0, with 6 bases in between. The germline CDR1 and CDR2 sequences are MNHEY and SMNVEV (reference sequence). The CDR3 loop reads CASSFTSSYNEQFF. CDR3 in DNA: TGTGCCAGCAGTTTTACCTCCTCCTACAATGAGCAGTTCTTC.

Many counts were recorded for this clonotype. J is TRBJ2-1 and V is TRBV12-3 or TRBV12-4; TRBD2 aligns across 11 bases. The length of the CDR3 is 14 residues. V shed 3 bases, J shed 10 bases, and the junction held 5 bases outside the gene matches. The CDR3: CASSLASGGQEQFF. CDR3 in DNA: TGTGCCAGCAGTTTGGCTAGCGGGGGGCAAGAGCAGTTCTTC.

This clonotype was seen only a few times. The chain is built from TRBV6-1 and TRBJ2-1; D is ambiguous. This CDR3 spans 15 amino acids. V shed 0 bases and J shed 0 bases, with 6 bases lying between them. Germline CDR1 is MNHNS and CDR2 is SASEGT. In DNA form, the CDR3 reads TGTGCCAGCAGTGAAGCGCGGAACTCCTACAATGAGCAGTTCTTC. Translation: CASSEARNSYNEQFF.

This clonotype was recorded many times. The V gene is TRBV6-1, the J gene TRBJ2-5; no clear D. The CDR3 consists of 15 residues. V was shortened by 3 bases and J by 2 bases, with 13 bases between the two germline ends. Germline V CDR1 and CDR2: MNHNS, SASEGT. The CDR3 nucleotides are TGTGCCAGCAGTGATGGAAGGATGATGCAAGAGACCCAGTACTTC. Protein product: CASSDGRMMQETQYF.

In this sample, this clonotype turned up many times. This CDR3 reads CASSLVDRGRGEAFF. Here the CDR3 DNA reads TGTGCCAGCAGCTTGGTGGACAGGGGTAGGGGTGAAGCTTTCTTT. The rearrangement links TRBV5-5 to TRBJ1-1, with 9 bases matching TRBD1. CDR3 length equals 15 residues. The germline gives CDR1 SGHKS, CDR2 YYEKEE (reference sequence). V lost 0 bases to trimming and J lost 7 bases; unmatched junction nucleotides: 7.

This clonotype is a singleton in its sample. This chain uses TRBV5-1 with TRBJ1-1; the match to TRBD1 covers 8 bases. Trimming cost V 3 bases and J 4 bases; bases outside gene matches: 8. The CDR3 spans 15 residues. Germline CDR1 reads SGHRS; CDR2 reads YFSETQ. The CDR3 region is CASSYLTGAGTEAFF. In nucleotides, the CDR3 is TGCGCCAGCAGCTATCTGACAGGGGCCGGCACTGAAGCTTTCTTT.

This clonotype came up once. It may be a read error: a sequence one base away is much more abundant. This chain joins TRBV27 and TRBJ1-4; possible D gene TRBD1, 5 bases. This CDR3 region has 15 residues. Germline assignment: CDR1 MNHEY and CDR2 SMNVEV (reference sequence). The CDR3 DNA reads TGTGCCAGCAGTTTAGTTGGGGCGAGTAGTGAAGAACTGTTTTTT. Translation: CASSLVGASSEELFF.

DNA for the CDR3: TGTGCCAGCAGTCCCCTTCCCCCTTCACCCCTCCACTTT. Its protein product is CASSPLPPSPLHF. The genes are TRBV5-5 and TRBJ1-6, with unresolved D. The CDR3 sequence is 13 residues long. The V gene lost 5 bases and the J gene lost 9 bases, with 12 bases spanning the gap. Germline lookup yields CDR1 SGHKS and CDR2 YYEKEE (reference sequence).